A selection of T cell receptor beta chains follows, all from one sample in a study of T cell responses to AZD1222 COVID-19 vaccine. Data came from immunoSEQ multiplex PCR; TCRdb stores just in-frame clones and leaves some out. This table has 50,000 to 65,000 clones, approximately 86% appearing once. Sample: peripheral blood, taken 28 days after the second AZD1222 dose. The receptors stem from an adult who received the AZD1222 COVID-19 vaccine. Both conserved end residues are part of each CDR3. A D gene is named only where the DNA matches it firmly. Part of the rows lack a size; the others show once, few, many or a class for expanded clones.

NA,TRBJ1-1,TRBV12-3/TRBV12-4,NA,CASSQGSNTEAFF
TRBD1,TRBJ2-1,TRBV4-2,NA,CASSHQDRARNEQFF
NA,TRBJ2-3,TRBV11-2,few,CASSPVRGRILATHTQYF
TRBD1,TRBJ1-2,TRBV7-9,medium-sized,CASSPEGQGARSYGYTF
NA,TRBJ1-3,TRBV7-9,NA,CASVIGVGNTIYF
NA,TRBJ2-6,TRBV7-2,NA,CASGGRILSGANVLTF
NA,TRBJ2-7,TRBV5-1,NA,CASSFDRSSYEQYF
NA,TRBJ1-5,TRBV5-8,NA,CASSLDGRRLRPQHF
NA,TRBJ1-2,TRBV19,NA,CASSIDPGTYGYTF
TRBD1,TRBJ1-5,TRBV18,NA,CASSPGQGYQPQHF
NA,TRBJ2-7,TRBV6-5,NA,CASSWSRESHEQYF
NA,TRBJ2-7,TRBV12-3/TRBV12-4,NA,CASTGGYEQYF
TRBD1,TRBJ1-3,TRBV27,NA,CASSPRDSSFSGNTIYF
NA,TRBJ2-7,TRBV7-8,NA,CASSFGGRGNEQYF
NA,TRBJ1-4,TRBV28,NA,CASSGGSGNEKLFF
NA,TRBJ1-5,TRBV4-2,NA,CASSQDGRADQPQHF
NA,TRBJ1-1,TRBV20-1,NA,CSASAGAGMEAFF
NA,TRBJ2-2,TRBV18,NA,CASSPFEFSGELFF
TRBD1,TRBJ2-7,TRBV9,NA,CASSAGTGGYEQYF
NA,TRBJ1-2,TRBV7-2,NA,CASSLGGTAYGYTF
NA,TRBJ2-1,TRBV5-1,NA,CASSFNSNEQFF
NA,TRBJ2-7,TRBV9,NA,CASSPGRGVRGYEQYF
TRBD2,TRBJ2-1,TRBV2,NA,CASSTSGEWNEQFF